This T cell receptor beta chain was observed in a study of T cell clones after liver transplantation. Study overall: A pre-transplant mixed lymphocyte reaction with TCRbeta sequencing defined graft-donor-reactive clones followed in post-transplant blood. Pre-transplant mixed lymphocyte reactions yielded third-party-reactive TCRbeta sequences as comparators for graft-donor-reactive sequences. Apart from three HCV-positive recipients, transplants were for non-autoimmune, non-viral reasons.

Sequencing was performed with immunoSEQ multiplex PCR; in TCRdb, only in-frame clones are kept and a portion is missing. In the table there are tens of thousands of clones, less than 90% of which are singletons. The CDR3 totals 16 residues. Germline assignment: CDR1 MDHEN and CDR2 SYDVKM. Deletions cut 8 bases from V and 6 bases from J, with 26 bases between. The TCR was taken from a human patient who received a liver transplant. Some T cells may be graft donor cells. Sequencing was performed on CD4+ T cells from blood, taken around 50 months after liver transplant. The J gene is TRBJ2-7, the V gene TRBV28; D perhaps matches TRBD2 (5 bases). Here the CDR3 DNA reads TGTGCCAGCCTTAGAGGATATCCGGGGAGAACGGGCGAGCAGTACTTC. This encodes CASLRGYPGRTGEQYF.